Below, 9 T cell receptor beta chains from the same sample are listed, as sequenced in a study of PD-1 blockade in classical Hodgkin lymphoma (dated by TCRdb to about 2020). Library preparation used the immunoSEQ multiplex PCR assay. The table was pulled from immuneACCESS by TCRdb, which kept in-frame rearrangements only. Such tables lose some clones; where checked, under half of the loss comes from unresolved V genes, and the rest has no known cause. A total of 40,000 or so clones appear in this sample, 80% to 90% of them only once. The ten largest account for 7% to 9.5% of the sample. This sample's time point label indicates: cycle 1 day 1 (C1D1), immediately before nivolumab initiation. Relapse after autologous stem cell transplantation had occurred in all trial patients, and cohorts A, B and C were distinguished by prior brentuximab vedotin exposure. Sequenced here: peripheral blood mononuclear cells (PBMCs), sampled at baseline. The receptor set was obtained from a human donor with classical Hodgkin lymphoma.

The CDR3 is CASSLETQYF. CDR3 in DNA: TGTGCCAGCAGCCTAGAGACCCAGTACTTC. This sequence joins TRBV6-1 and TRBJ2-5; no firm D call. The CDR3 consists of 10 residues. Germline V CDR1 and CDR2: MNHNS, SASEGT. V was trimmed by 6 bases and J by 4 bases, leaving 3 bases between them.

CDR3 sequence: CASSAISNQPQHF. In nucleotides, the CDR3 is TGTGCCAGCTCAGCTATTAGCAATCAGCCCCAGCATTTT. This chain links TRBV18 with TRBJ1-5, with D uncertain. V was trimmed by 5 bases and J by 0 bases, leaving 5 bases between them. CDR3 size: 13 residues. In germline, CDR1 is KGHSH, CDR2 LQKENI.

V gene TRBV5-1 combines with J gene TRBJ2-1; D remains unclear. This CDR3 spans 11 amino acids. Looked up from germline, CDR1 is SGHRS and CDR2 is YFSETQ. The germline V and J ends were trimmed by 0 bases and 7 bases, with 2 bases remaining between them. The CDR3 here is CASSLANEQFF. In DNA, the CDR3 is TGCGCCAGCAGCTTGGCAAATGAGCAGTTCTTC.

The CDR3: CASSYRRSDRGHEQYF. CDR3 nucleotides: TGTGCCAGCAGCTATAGGAGGTCGGACAGGGGTCACGAGCAGTACTTC. V is TRBV7-9 and J is TRBJ2-7, with 9 bases fitting TRBD1. With V trimmed by 4 bases and J by 5 bases, 12 bases remained unmatched. Germline V CDR1 and CDR2: SEHNR, FQNEAQ (reference sequence). The CDR3 contains 16 residues.

V gene TRBV7-2 combines with J gene TRBJ1-1, with a tentative D call TRBD1 (6 bases). In germline, CDR1 is SGHTA, CDR2 FQGNSA. Trimming took off 3 bases at V and 0 bases at J, with 8 bases between the two ends. The CDR3 has 14 amino acids. CDR3 bases: TGTGCCAGCAGCTTCGGACAGCTGAACACTGAAGCTTTCTTT. Protein sequence: CASSFGQLNTEAFF. Complete variable domain (other parts from reference TRBV7-2 and TRBJ1-1): GAGVSQSPSNKVTEKGKDVELRCDPISGHTALYWYRQSLGQGLEFLIYFQGNSAPDKSGLPSDRFSAERTGGSVSTLTIQRTQQEDSAVYLCASSFGQLNTEAFFGQGTRLTVV.

The chain combines TRBV5-1 with TRBJ2-1; 14 bases are shared with TRBD2. The length of the CDR3 is 17 residues. V was pared by 4 bases and J by 5 bases, with 8 bases of the junction left unmatched. Germline loops: CDR1 SGHRS, CDR2 YFSETQ. In nucleotides, the CDR3 is TGCGCCAGCAGCCCGGGACTAGCGGGAGTAATAAACAATGAGCAGTTCTTC. Its protein product is CASSPGLAGVINNEQFF. The whole variable domain, remainder taken from reference TRBV5-1 and TRBJ2-1, is KAGVTQTPRYLIKTRGQQVTLSCSPISGHRSVSWYQQTPGQGLQFLFEYFSETQRNKGNFPGRFSGRQFSNSRSEMNVSTLELGDSALYLCASSPGLAGVINNEQFFGPGTRLTVL.

The chain combines TRBV7-3 with TRBJ1-2; the D is unclear. The germline V gene has CDR1 SGHTA and CDR2 FQGTGA. The V gene lost 5 bases and the J gene lost 5 bases, with 12 bases spanning the gap. The CDR3 sequence is 13 residues long. The DNA of the CDR3 is TGTGCCAGCAGCCCTATAACGGGGTATGGCTACACCTTC. Its translation is CASSPITGYGYTF.

This clone was observed a handful of times. V and J are TRBV18 and TRBJ1-3; no definite D call. Germline V CDR1 and CDR2: KGHSH, LQKENI. The CDR3 spans 14 residues. With 4 bases removed from V and 2 bases from J, the gap between germline ends came to 9 bases. The CDR3: CASSLQRTGNTIYF. The CDR3 bases are TGTGCCAGCTCACTCCAGCGAACTGGAAACACCATATATTTT.

The chain combines TRBV19 with TRBJ1-4, with 8 bases aligning to TRBD1. CDR3 length: 19 amino acids. Germline CDR1 reads LNHDA; CDR2 reads SQIVND (reference sequence). Trimming removed 8 bases from V and 5 bases from J; junction bases left unmatched: 22. This chain's CDR3 is CASGVGYGSAGGPNEKLFF. In nucleotides, the CDR3 is TGTGCCAGTGGGGTGGGTTACGGGTCTGCAGGGGGCCCAAATGAAAAACTGTTTTTT.